The 22 T cell receptor beta chains in this list originate from one sample, sequenced in a study of blood T cell repertoires in COVID-19. TCRdb's table, derived via immunoSEQ multiplex PCR, lists solely in-frame clones and lacks some. Of approximately 250,000 clones listed, about 87% were seen once; the top ten hold approximately 4%. Sequencing input: PBMCs or T cells enriched from blood (not recorded which). These TCRs come from a woman aged 25 to 39 with acute COVID-19.

V usage is TRBV3-1 (or the pseudogene TRBV3-2) and J usage is TRBJ2-2; D call uncertain. Germline CDR1 is LGHDT and CDR2 is YNNKEL (reference sequence). Trimming cost V 8 bases and J 6 bases, with 16 bases left between them. The CDR3 is 14 amino acids. The CDR3 region is CASPPRHSSGELFF. The CDR3 bases are TGTGCCAGCCCCCCGCGGCATTCCTCCGGGGAGCTGTTTTTT.

A remark on this clone: One end of the junction does not line up with germline, which may come from a read error. The V and J genes are TRBV7-7 and TRBJ2-1, with 8 bases fitting TRBD2. Looked up from germline, CDR1 is SSHAT and CDR2 is FNYEAQ (reference sequence). CDR3 length: 16 amino acids. CDR3 sequence: CASSQSPTSEYNEQFF. Here the CDR3 DNA reads TGTGCTAGCAGCCAAAGTCCGACTAGCGAGTACAATGAGCAGTTCTTC.

Only one count was recorded for this clone. V gene TRBV3-1 (or the pseudogene TRBV3-2) combines with J gene TRBJ1-1; 10 bases match TRBD1. The germline gives CDR1 LGHDT, CDR2 YNNKEL (reference sequence). CDR3 length equals 15 residues. Trimming removed 4 bases from V and 3 bases from J; junction bases left unmatched: 5. CDR3 nucleotide sequence: TGTGCCAGCAGCCCCGGGACAGGGGCATACACTGAAGCTTTCTTT. It codes for CASSPGTGAYTEAFF.

This rearrangement joins TRBV28 to TRBJ2-3, with TRBD2 as a possible D gene (5 bases). CDR3 length: 16 amino acids. From germline, CDR1 is MDHEN and CDR2 SYDVKM. With 3 bases removed from V and 0 bases from J, the gap between germline ends came to 13 bases. This CDR3 is CASSLWGADSTDTQYF. The CDR3 nucleotides are TGTGCCAGCAGTTTGTGGGGAGCGGATAGCACAGATACGCAGTATTTT.

The gene calls are TRBV28 and TRBJ1-2, with 9 positions matching TRBD1. CDR1 and CDR2 from the germline V gene are MDHEN and SYDVKM. This CDR3 contains 17 residues. V dropped 3 bases and J dropped 1; count of bases not matched to a gene: 9. The CDR3 spells CASSFDSTGGINYGYTF. Here the CDR3 DNA reads TGTGCCAGCAGTTTCGATTCCACAGGGGGCATTAACTATGGCTACACCTTC.

This chain joins TRBV6-5 and TRBJ1-1, with 7 bases aligning to TRBD1. The germline gives CDR1 MNHEY, CDR2 SVGAGI. This CDR3 region has 14 residues. V dropped 5 bases and J dropped 4; count of bases not matched to a gene: 7. CDR3 DNA sequence: TGTGCCAGCAGTCGAGACAGGGTTCTCACTGAAGCTTTCTTT. This encodes CASSRDRVLTEAFF.

The V gene is TRBV28, the J gene TRBJ2-5; D is uncertain. V lost 6 bases to trimming and J lost 5 bases, with 13 bases between them. The CDR3 loop spans 13 amino acids. CDR1 is MDHEN and CDR2 is SYDVKM in the germline V gene. The CDR3 here is CASSEPVRETQYF. CDR3 sequence (DNA): TGTGCCAGCAGCGAGCCTGTGAGGGAGACCCAGTACTTC.

The CDR3 sequence is CATSESGRASDEQFF. The CDR3, as DNA: TGTGCCACCAGCGAGAGCGGGAGGGCCTCGGATGAGCAGTTCTTC. The V and J genes are TRBV24-1 and TRBJ2-1; 10 positions match TRBD2. This CDR3 spans 15 amino acids. The junction had 10 bases not matched to a gene; V was cut back by 7 bases and J by 8 bases. Germline V gene sequence: CDR1 KGHDR, CDR2 SFDVKD.

The gene calls are TRBV5-1 and TRBJ2-7; TRBD1 might be the D (7 bases). This CDR3 has 13 amino acids. V dropped 7 bases and J dropped 6 bases, with 17 bases sitting between them. Germline V gene lookup returns CDR1 SGHRS and CDR2 YFSETQ. The CDR3 region is CASRDTQGGEQYF. The CDR3 DNA is TGCGCCAGCCGGGACACCCAGGGGGGCGAGCAGTACTTC.

The rearrangement joins TRBV4-2 to TRBJ2-2, with D possibly TRBD1 on 5 matching bases. Trimming shortened V by 3 bases and J by 0 bases, and 8 bases separated the two germline ends. CDR1 LGHNA and CDR2 YNFKEQ come from the germline V gene. The CDR3 extends over 15 amino acids. The CDR3 here is CASSQETANTGELFF. In nucleotides, the CDR3 is TGTGCCAGCAGCCAGGAGACAGCGAACACCGGGGAGCTGTTTTTT.

The rearrangement uses TRBV18 and TRBJ1-1; D might be TRBD1 (6 bases). V was trimmed by 6 bases and J by 5 bases, leaving 16 bases between them. Germline CDR1 reads KGHSH; CDR2 reads LQKENI. There are 14 residues in the CDR3. The CDR3 spells CASSLGGVNTEAFF. CDR3 in DNA: TGTGCCAGCTCCCTAGGGGGGGTAAATACTGAAGCTTTCTTT.

The J gene is TRBJ1-2, the V gene TRBV13; 8 bases line up with TRBD1. This CDR3 is built from 16 residues. CDR1 is PRHDT and CDR2 is FYEKMQ in the germline V gene (reference sequence). J gave up 2 bases and V 5 bases, and 10 bases lay outside the gene matches. CDR3 in DNA: TGTGCCAGCAGCGCGGACAGGGAATTGAAAAACTATGGCTACACCTTC. Its protein product is CASSADRELKNYGYTF.

This rearrangement joins TRBV28 to TRBJ1-2, with 8 bases aligning to TRBD1. Trimming cost V 6 bases and J 2 bases; bases outside gene matches: 11. This CDR3 has 16 residues. Germline V CDR1 and CDR2: MDHEN, SYDVKM. CDR3 sequence (DNA): TGTGCCAGCAGCACAGGGGGAGTTCTTCAAAACTATGGCTACACCTTC. Its translation: CASSTGGVLQNYGYTF.

The chain employs TRBV6-1 and TRBJ2-1; D may be TRBD1 (7 bases). The V and J ends lost 2 bases and 8 bases respectively, with 10 bases between them. This CDR3 contains 13 residues. The V gene's germline CDR1 is MNHNS and CDR2 SASEGT. This CDR3 is CASSEQGGDEQFF. The CDR3 DNA sequence: TGTGCCAGCAGTGAACAGGGGGGCGATGAGCAGTTCTTC.

J is TRBJ1-6 and V is TRBV5-6; no clear D gene. Looked up from germline, CDR1 is SGHDT and CDR2 is YYEEEE. The CDR3 is 17 amino acids. V lost 0 bases and J 4 bases, leaving 14 bases between the germline ends. CDR3 amino acids: CASSLEGQSGYNSPLHF. CDR3 sequence (DNA): TGTGCCAGCAGCTTGGAGGGCCAATCGGGATATAATTCACCCCTCCACTTT. Full variable domain (outside the CDR3, taken from reference TRBV5-6 and TRBJ1-6): DAGVTQSPTHLIKTRGQQVTLRCSPKSGHDTVSWYQQALGQGPQFIFQYYEEEERQRGNFPDRFSGHQFPNYSSELNVNALLLGDSALYLCASSLEGQSGYNSPLHFGNGTRLTVT.

In DNA form, the CDR3 reads TGTGCCAGCAGCTTAAGGCCCCCCCGGGAGACCGGGGAGCTGTTTTTT. This translates into CASSLRPPRETGELFF. This chain connects TRBV7-3 to TRBJ2-2; tentative D call: TRBD2 (6 bases). Trimming cost V 1 base and J 5 bases, with 14 bases left between them. Germline CDR1 is SGHTA and CDR2 is FQGTGA. This CDR3 is built from 16 residues.

The chain has TRBV7-3 and TRBJ2-2; 12 nucleotides line up with TRBD2. The trim removed 5 bases at V and 7 bases at J, leaving 11 bases unmatched. CDR3 length equals 17 residues. The germline V gene encodes CDR1 SGHTA and CDR2 FQGTGA. The CDR3: CASSPRLAGALVGELFF. In DNA form, the CDR3 reads TGTGCCAGCAGCCCGCGACTAGCGGGAGCCCTAGTCGGGGAGCTGTTTTTT.

In its sample, this clone was seen once. The chain carries TRBV5-1 and TRBJ2-7; 14 bases match TRBD2. This CDR3 region has 16 residues. CDR1 and CDR2 (germline): SGHRS, YFSETQ. J gave up 2 bases and V 4 bases, and 5 bases lay outside the gene matches. DNA for the CDR3: TGCGCCAGCAGCCCCGGACTAGCGGGAGGTGCCTACGAGCAGTACTTC. This translates into CASSPGLAGGAYEQYF.

The chain employs TRBV28 and TRBJ1-1; TRBD1 agrees at 12 bases. The CDR3 contains 14 residues. The V and J ends lost 9 bases and 4 bases, in that order; junction bases with no gene match: 6. Per germline, CDR1 MDHEN and CDR2 SYDVKM. CDR3: CASLGQGARTEAFF. As DNA, the CDR3 is TGTGCCAGTCTGGGACAGGGGGCGCGCACTGAAGCTTTCTTT.

This clone showed up just a few times. CDR3 amino acids: CASSVSSGNNEQFF. The CDR3 DNA is TGTGCCAGCAGCGTATCCAGCGGGAACAATGAGCAGTTCTTC. The V gene is TRBV9, the J gene TRBJ2-1; 7 bases are shared with TRBD2. Trimming removed 1 base from V and 5 bases from J; junction bases left unmatched: 3. The germline gives CDR1 SGDLS, CDR2 YYNGEE. The CDR3 covers 14 residues. Variable domain in full (rest from reference TRBV9 and TRBJ2-1): DSGVTQTPKHLITATGQRVTLRCSPRSGDLSVYWYQQSLDQGLQFLIQYYNGEERAKGNILERFSAQQFPDLHSELNLSSLELGDSALYFCASSVSSGNNEQFFGPGTRLTVL.

This chain uses TRBV10-3 with TRBJ2-7; D may be TRBD1 (5 bases). Germline CDR1 is ENHRY and CDR2 is SYGVKD. The ends were cut back, 9 bases at V and 0 bases at J, with 15 bases in the middle. CDR3 size: 14 residues. In DNA, the CDR3 is TGTGCCATAACTCAGGGAACGGGCTCCTACGAGCAGTACTTC. The encoded protein is CAITQGTGSYEQYF.

The genes are TRBV28 and TRBJ1-5, with TRBD1 matching over 7 bases. With 4 bases clipped from V and 2 bases from J, the junction kept 8 bases outside the gene matches. The CDR3 contains 16 residues. Germline CDR1 and CDR2: MDHEN and SYDVKM. CDR3 residues: CASSSPTGNRNQPQHF. The CDR3 region has the DNA TGTGCCAGCAGTTCACCGACAGGGAATCGCAATCAGCCCCAGCATTTT.